The 29 T cell receptor beta chains reported below all come from one sample, sequenced in a study of cytomegalovirus exposure and HLA in healthy donors. A multiplex PCR was run with 60 Vbeta primers and 13 Jbeta primers. Profiled with immunoSEQ multiplex PCR; TCRdb holds only in-frame clones, not every one. The table has roughly 95,000 clones, 82% seen once. Sequencing was done on a sample of PBMCs. These receptors originate from a man aged 25-45 years in good health and CMV-seropositive.

The chain combines TRBV6-6 with TRBJ1-2; the D is unclear. Germline V lookup: CDR1 MNHNY, CDR2 SVGAGI (reference sequence). This CDR3 spans 15 amino acids. Trimming stripped 0 bases from V and 5 bases from J, with 13 bases between. The CDR3: CASSYSGSIFYGYTF. DNA for the CDR3: TGTGCCAGCAGTTACTCGGGCAGCATCTTTTATGGCTACACCTTC.

The rearrangement joins TRBV12-5 to TRBJ2-2; the match to TRBD1 covers 8 bases. Germline V gene data show CDR1 as LGHNT and CDR2 as FRNRAP. The ends lost 6 bases at V and 15 bases at J; junction bases unmatched: 9. CDR3 size: 12 residues. The CDR3 loop reads CASGRGQGALFF. CDR3 DNA: TGTGCTAGTGGCCGGGGGCAGGGGGCATTGTTTTTT.

The rearrangement uses TRBV7-8 and TRBJ2-7; 11 bases are a match to TRBD2. Germline CDR1 is SGHVS and CDR2 is FQNEAQ. V shed 2 bases, J shed 5 bases, and the junction held 17 bases outside the gene matches. The CDR3 is made up of 19 amino acids. This CDR3 reads CASSLRGVGSGRATNEQYF. DNA of the CDR3: TGTGCCAGCAGCTTAAGGGGTGTGGGTAGCGGGAGGGCAACTAACGAGCAGTACTTC. The full variable domain, its missing parts supplied by reference TRBV7-8 and TRBJ2-7, is GAGVSQSPRYKVAKRGQDVALRCDPISGHVSLFWYQQALGQGPEFLTYFQNEAQLDKSGLPSDRFFAERPEGSVSTLKIQRTQQEDSAVYLCASSLRGVGSGRATNEQYFGPGTRLTVT.

This clone was counted between two and nine times. This chain uses TRBV27 with TRBJ2-1; 10 nucleotides align to TRBD1. Germline V CDR1 and CDR2: MNHEY, SMNVEV (reference sequence). This CDR3 is 16 amino acids long. The V gene end was trimmed by 4 bases and the J gene end by 4 bases; junction bases not matched to a gene: 7. CDR3 coding DNA: TGTGCCAGCAGTTCTCCGGACAGGGGGAGGTACAATGAGCAGTTCTTC. Residues: CASSSPDRGRYNEQFF.

The sample holds one count of this clone. V and J are TRBV30 and TRBJ2-3; 11 bases fit TRBD2. The CDR3 extends over 15 amino acids. V lost 3 bases, J lost 3 bases, and 5 bases stayed unmatched. The V gene's germline CDR1 is GTSNPN and CDR2 SVGIG (reference sequence). The CDR3 bases are TGTGCCTGGAGGCCACTAGCGGGAGTAACAGATACGCAGTATTTT. Translated: CAWRPLAGVTDTQYF.

Only a few counts were recorded for this clone. This chain connects TRBV6-6 to TRBJ2-7; D is possibly TRBD2 (6 bases). CDR1 and CDR2 (germline): MNHNY, SVGAGI (reference sequence). CDR3 length: 9 residues. In nucleotides, the CDR3 is TGTGCCGCTCCACTGGGGGGATCTGTC. This translates into CAAPLGGSV.

This chain links TRBV7-2 with TRBJ2-7; weak D call: TRBD1 (6 bases). Trimming removed 0 bases at V and 2 bases at J, with 14 bases between. CDR3 length: 16 residues. CDR1 and CDR2 from the germline V gene are SGHTA and FQGNSA. CDR3 nucleotide sequence: TGTGCCAGCAGCTTAGCAGGGTCAGGGGCCCCCTACGAGCAGTACTTC. Translation gives CASSLAGSGAPYEQYF. The full variable domain, with the rest looked up from reference TRBV7-2 and TRBJ2-7, is GAGVSQSPSNKVTEKGKDVELRCDPISGHTALYWYRQSLGQGLEFLIYFQGNSAPDKSGLPSDRFSAERTGGSVSTLTIQRTQQEDSAVYLCASSLAGSGAPYEQYFGPGTRLTVT.

The J gene is TRBJ2-7, the V gene TRBV7-8; 7 bases agree with TRBD2. The CDR3 length is 13 residues. Germline CDR1 is SGHVS and CDR2 is FQNEAQ. V was pared by 2 bases and J by 4 bases, with 2 bases of the junction left unmatched. The CDR3 here is CASSLLGGYEQYF. CDR3 DNA sequence: TGTGCCAGCAGCTTATTGGGAGGGTACGAGCAGTACTTC.

This clone has a single count. This chain uses TRBV5-8 with TRBJ2-4, with D tentatively TRBD1 (6 bases). Between the trimmed V and J ends, which lost 3 bases and 8 bases, there was a span of 15 bases. Germline CDR1 SGHTS, CDR2 YDEGEE. The CDR3 is 14 amino acids. The CDR3 reads CASSYSGQRDIQYF. The CDR3 DNA is TGTGCCAGCAGCTACTCGGGACAAAGGGACATTCAGTACTTC.

The chain is built from TRBV10-2 and TRBJ1-5; D uncertain. CDR3 size: 15 residues. From germline, CDR1 is WSHSY and CDR2 SAAADI. V was trimmed by 6 bases and J by 0 bases, leaving 12 bases between them. The CDR3 loop reads CASREQSNSNQPQHF. The DNA of the CDR3 is TGCGCCAGCAGGGAACAGAGTAATAGCAATCAGCCCCAGCATTTT.

The chain employs TRBV15 and TRBJ2-1; 9 nucleotides line up with TRBD2. Germline CDR1 LNHNV, CDR2 YYDKDF (reference sequence). Trimming removed 0 bases from V and 1 base from J; junction bases left unmatched: 1. This CDR3 is built from 16 residues. CDR3 in amino acids: CATSRDLAGSYNEQFF. The CDR3 region has the DNA TGTGCCACCAGCAGAGATCTAGCGGGATCCTACAATGAGCAGTTCTTC.

As regards this clone: At one boundary the junction diverges from the germline segment, which might be a read error. This chain links TRBV18 with TRBJ2-2; perhaps TRBD1 as D (5 bases). Germline loops: CDR1 KGHSH, CDR2 LQKENI. The CDR3 is 14 residues long. The CDR3 bases are TGTACCAGCTCACCAGAGGCGGACATCGGGGAGCTGTTTTTT. Protein product: CTSSPEADIGELFF.

The chain combines TRBV19 with TRBJ2-1, with 7 bases aligning to TRBD2. The germline gives CDR1 LNHDA, CDR2 SQIVND (reference sequence). The CDR3 runs 15 residues. Germline trimming cut 2 bases from V and 5 bases from J; bases unmatched to any gene: 6. This CDR3 reads CASSIRAGVHNEQFF. In DNA, the CDR3 is TGTGCCAGTAGTATAAGGGCGGGAGTGCACAATGAGCAGTTCTTC.

This clone showed up just once. The chain links TRBV2 to TRBJ2-7; perhaps TRBD1 as D (6 bases). The CDR3 contains 15 residues. V lost 7 bases to trimming and J lost 2 bases, with 18 bases between them. Germline loops: CDR1 SNHLY, CDR2 FYNNEI. The CDR3 DNA reads as TGTGCCAGCACTAGACCCGAGGGGGAAACCTACGAGCAGTACTTC. Translated: CASTRPEGETYEQYF.

The J gene is TRBJ2-3, the V gene TRBV2, with TRBD2 matching 8 bases. Germline CDR1 reads SNHLY; CDR2 reads FYNNEI. V lost 6 bases and J lost 1; bases outside the gene matches: 6. CDR3 length: 15 amino acids. DNA for the CDR3: TGTGCCAGCAGGGAAACTAGCGGCCGCACAGATACGCAGTATTTT. Protein product: CASRETSGRTDTQYF.

The chain joins TRBV19 to TRBJ2-1, with 13 bases that match TRBD2. V dropped 1 base and J dropped 2; count of bases not matched to a gene: 2. The CDR3 has 17 residues. CDR1 LNHDA and CDR2 SQIVND come from the germline V gene (reference sequence). The DNA of the CDR3 is TGTGCCAGTAGTATAGCGGGGACTAGCGGGGCCTACAATGAGCAGTTCTTC. This gives the protein CASSIAGTSGAYNEQFF.

J is TRBJ2-3 and V is TRBV12-1; TRBD2, as called in the table, went unchecked against the DNA. TRBV12-1 is a listed pseudogene. This CDR3 is 16 amino acids long. CDR3 sequence reads: CASSLSGLPNTDTQYF. The CDR3 DNA follows: TGTGCCAGCAGCTTATCGGGACTACCTAACACAGATACGCAGTATTTT.

The rearrangement joins TRBV6-5 to TRBJ1-5; the match to TRBD1 covers 10 bases. Germline CDR1 and CDR2: MNHEY and SVGAGI. Trimming at V came to 6 bases and at J to 7 bases, leaving 6 bases not matched to a gene. This CDR3 is built from 14 residues. The CDR3 here is CASRGQGEGQPQHF. CDR3 bases: TGTGCCAGCAGAGGACAGGGGGAAGGGCAGCCCCAGCATTTT.

V is TRBV27 and J is TRBJ2-7, with D possibly matching TRBD1 (5 bases). Trimming cost V 5 bases and J 6 bases, with 17 bases left between them. The CDR3 has 14 residues. Germline CDR1 MNHEY, CDR2 SMNVEV (reference sequence). The chain's CDR3 is CASSPRQGVGEQYF. The CDR3 DNA reads TGTGCCAGCAGTCCTCGGCAGGGTGTAGGCGAGCAGTACTTC.

A note on this clone: An end of the junction does not agree with germline; a read error may underlie this. The same CDR3 is also encoded by other DNA sequences in this sample. The CDR3 DNA reads as TGCGCCAGCAGCTTAGCCCGGCTAGCGGGAATCGAGCAGTACTTC. It translates to CASSLARLAGIEQYF. The rearrangement links TRBV7-2 to TRBJ2-7, with 9 bases that match TRBD2. Germline V gene lookup returns CDR1 SGHTA and CDR2 FQGNSA. The CDR3 totals 15 residues.

V usage is TRBV18 and J usage is TRBJ1-2, with D hard to call. The germline V and J ends were trimmed by 6 bases and 8 bases, with 16 bases remaining between them. Germline values: CDR1 KGHSH, CDR2 LQKENI. The CDR3 sequence is 13 residues long. Here the CDR3 reads CASSPGGLRGYTF. As DNA, the CDR3 is TGTGCCAGCTCCCCTGGAGGCCTTAGGGGCTACACCTTC.

This clone came up once. The chain recombines TRBV20-1 with TRBJ2-1; D perhaps matches TRBD2 (5 bases). Germline loops: CDR1 DFQATT, CDR2 SNEGSKA (reference sequence). The CDR3 consists of 11 residues. CDR3 residues: CTAGAQTEQFF. CDR3 nucleotides: TGCACCGCGGGCGCCCAGACTGAGCAGTTCTTC.

DNA of the CDR3: TGTGCCAGTAGCATATGGAGCTTGGGCACAGATACGCAGTATTTT. Translating gives CASSIWSLGTDTQYF. This chain joins TRBV19 and TRBJ2-3; no clear D gene. The V end was cut by 6 bases, the J end by 1 base, with 14 bases between. The CDR3 length is 15 residues. Germline V gene lookup returns CDR1 LNHDA and CDR2 SQIVND (reference sequence).

The sample holds a few counts of this clone. The genes are TRBV10-1 and TRBJ2-7, with TRBD2 matching 12 bases. The CDR3 sequence is 13 residues long. From germline, CDR1 is WNHNN and CDR2 SYGVQD (reference sequence). J was trimmed by 6 bases and V by 6 bases; bases with no gene match: 3. The CDR3 region is CASRSTSGSEQYF. The CDR3 DNA reads TGCGCCAGCAGATCGACTAGCGGGAGCGAGCAGTACTTC.

The chain couples TRBV2 to TRBJ2-7; the match to TRBD1 covers 8 bases. CDR1 SNHLY and CDR2 FYNNEI come from the germline V gene. CDR3 size: 16 residues. The trim removed 6 bases at V and 4 bases at J, leaving 14 bases unmatched. This chain's CDR3 is CASSEARQGPQYEQYF. The CDR3, as DNA: TGTGCCAGCAGCGAGGCTAGACAGGGGCCGCAATACGAGCAGTACTTC.

The chain has TRBV18 and TRBJ1-1; no firm D call. Trimming stripped 0 bases from V and 4 bases from J, with 12 bases between. The CDR3 length is 15 residues. Germline V gene data show CDR1 as KGHSH and CDR2 as LQKENI. CDR3: CASSPPTTGATEAFF. The CDR3 nucleotides are TGTGCCAGCTCACCACCGACAACGGGAGCCACTGAAGCTTTCTTT. Looking up the rest from reference TRBV18 and TRBJ1-1 gives the full variable domain: NAGVMQNPRHLVRRRGQEARLRCSPMKGHSHVYWYRQLPEEGLKFMVYLQKENIIDESGMPKERFSAEFPKEGPSILRIQQVVRGDSAAYFCASSPPTTGATEAFFGQGTRLTVV.

The chain couples TRBV27 to TRBJ2-4; TRBD2 is a possible D gene (6 bases). The germline V and J ends were trimmed by 1 base and 3 bases, with 22 bases remaining between them. Germline CDR1 and CDR2: MNHEY and SMNVEV (reference sequence). The CDR3 contains 19 residues. CDR3: CASSLFELDVAEDKNIQYF. The CDR3 DNA reads as TGTGCCAGCAGTTTATTTGAGCTTGATGTAGCGGAGGACAAAAACATTCAGTACTTC.

With regard to this clone: One end of the junction is discordant with germline, which a read error may explain. The chain couples TRBV11-2 to TRBJ1-1; 7 positions match TRBD1. The CDR3 consists of 14 residues. Germline V lookup: CDR1 SGHAT, CDR2 FQNNGV. Here the CDR3 reads CASSLTGPGTGAFF. CDR3 DNA: TGTGCCAGCAGCTTGACAGGGCCGGGAACTGGAGCTTTCTTT.

The chain has TRBV6-5 and TRBJ2-1; D is perhaps TRBD2 (6 bases). V was clipped by 4 bases and J by 13 bases, with 14 bases between them. Germline-derived CDR1 and CDR2 are MNHEY and SVGAGI. The CDR3 sequence is 12 residues long. CDR3 DNA: TGTGCCAGCAGTTTCCAAGGAGGGATTCAGTTCTTC. Protein sequence: CASSFQGGIQFF.